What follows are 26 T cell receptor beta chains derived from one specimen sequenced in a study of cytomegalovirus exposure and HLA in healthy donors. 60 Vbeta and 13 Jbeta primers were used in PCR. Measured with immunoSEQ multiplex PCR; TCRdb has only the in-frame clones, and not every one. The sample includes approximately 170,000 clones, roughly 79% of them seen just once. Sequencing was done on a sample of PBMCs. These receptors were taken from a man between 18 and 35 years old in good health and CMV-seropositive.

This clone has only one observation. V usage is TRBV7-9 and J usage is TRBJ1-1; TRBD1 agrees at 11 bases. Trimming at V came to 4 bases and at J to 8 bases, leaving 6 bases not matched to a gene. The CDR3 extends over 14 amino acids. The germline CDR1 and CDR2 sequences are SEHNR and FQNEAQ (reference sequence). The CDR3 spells CASSWGTGGREAFF. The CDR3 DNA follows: TGTGCCAGCAGCTGGGGGACAGGGGGTCGAGAAGCTTTCTTT.

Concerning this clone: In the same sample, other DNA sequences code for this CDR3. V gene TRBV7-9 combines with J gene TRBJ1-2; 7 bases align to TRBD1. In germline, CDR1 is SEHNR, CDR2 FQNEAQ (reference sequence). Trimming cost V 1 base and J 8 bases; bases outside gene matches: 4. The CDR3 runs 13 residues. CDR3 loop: CASSLGQGGGYTF. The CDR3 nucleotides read TGTGCCAGCAGCTTAGGACAGGGCGGCGGCTACACCTTC.

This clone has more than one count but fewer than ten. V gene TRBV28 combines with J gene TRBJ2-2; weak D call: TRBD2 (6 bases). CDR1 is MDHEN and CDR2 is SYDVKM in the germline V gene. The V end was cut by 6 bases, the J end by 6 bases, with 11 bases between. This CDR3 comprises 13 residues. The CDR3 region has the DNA TGTGCCAGCAGGTTGACTAGTCCCGGGGAGCTGTTTTTT. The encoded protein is CASRLTSPGELFF.

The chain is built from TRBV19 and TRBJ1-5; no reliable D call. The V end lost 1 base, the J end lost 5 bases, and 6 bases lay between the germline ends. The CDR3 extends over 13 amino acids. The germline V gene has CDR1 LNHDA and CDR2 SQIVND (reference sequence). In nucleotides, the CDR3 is TGTGCCAGTAGTATAGGGAGCGATCAGCCCCAGCATTTT. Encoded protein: CASSIGSDQPQHF.

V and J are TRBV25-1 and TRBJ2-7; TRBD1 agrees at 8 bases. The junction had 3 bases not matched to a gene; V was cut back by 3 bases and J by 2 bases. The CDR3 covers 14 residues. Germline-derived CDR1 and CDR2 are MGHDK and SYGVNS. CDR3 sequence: CASSEGQEPYEQYF. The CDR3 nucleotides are TGTGCCAGCAGTGAGGGACAGGAGCCCTACGAGCAGTACTTC.

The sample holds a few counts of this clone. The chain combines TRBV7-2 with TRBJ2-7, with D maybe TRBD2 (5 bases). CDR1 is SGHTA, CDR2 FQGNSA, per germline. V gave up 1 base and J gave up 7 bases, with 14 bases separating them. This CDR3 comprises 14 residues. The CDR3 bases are TGTGCCAGCAGCTTAGTCCCATCCTCGGGAGAGCAGTACTTC. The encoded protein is CASSLVPSSGEQYF.

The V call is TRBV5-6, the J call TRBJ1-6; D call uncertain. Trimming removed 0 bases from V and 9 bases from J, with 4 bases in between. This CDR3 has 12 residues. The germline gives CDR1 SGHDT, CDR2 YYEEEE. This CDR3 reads CASSLGSSPLHF. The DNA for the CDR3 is TGTGCCAGCAGCTTGGGTAGTTCACCCCTCCACTTT.

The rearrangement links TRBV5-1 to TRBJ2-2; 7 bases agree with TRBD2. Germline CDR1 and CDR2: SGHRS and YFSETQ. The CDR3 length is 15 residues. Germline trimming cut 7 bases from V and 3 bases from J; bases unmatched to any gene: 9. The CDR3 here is CASHLWGGDTGELFF. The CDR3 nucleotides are TGCGCCAGCCACTTATGGGGGGGAGACACCGGGGAGCTGTTTTTT.

The DNA for the CDR3 is TGCAGTGCTACAGGGAACACTGAAGCTTTCTTT. Amino acids: CSATGNTEAFF. This sequence joins TRBV20-1 and TRBJ1-1; no firm D call. CDR3 length equals 11 residues. Per germline, CDR1 DFQATT and CDR2 SNEGSKA (reference sequence). V was clipped by 4 bases and J by 1 base, with 4 bases between them.

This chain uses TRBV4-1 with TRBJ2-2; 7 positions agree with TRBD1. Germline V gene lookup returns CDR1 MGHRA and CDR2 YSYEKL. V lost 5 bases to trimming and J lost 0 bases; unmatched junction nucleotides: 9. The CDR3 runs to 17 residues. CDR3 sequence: CASSLRMGQTNTGELFF. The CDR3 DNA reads TGCGCCAGCAGCTTGAGAATGGGACAGACGAACACCGGGGAGCTGTTTTTT.

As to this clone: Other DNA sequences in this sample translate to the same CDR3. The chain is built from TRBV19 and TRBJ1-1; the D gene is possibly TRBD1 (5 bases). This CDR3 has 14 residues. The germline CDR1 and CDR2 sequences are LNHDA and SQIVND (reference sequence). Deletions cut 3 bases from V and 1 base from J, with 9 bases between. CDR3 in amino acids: CASSIAGRNTEAFF. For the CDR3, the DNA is TGTGCCAGTAGTATTGCAGGGCGGAACACTGAAGCTTTCTTT.

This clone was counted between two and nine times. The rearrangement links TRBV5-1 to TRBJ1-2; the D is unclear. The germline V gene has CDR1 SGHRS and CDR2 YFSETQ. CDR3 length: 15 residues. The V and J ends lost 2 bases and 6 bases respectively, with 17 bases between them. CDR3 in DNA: TGCGCCAGCAGCTTCTCGGGAGTCAAAGGAGATGGCTACACCTTC. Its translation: CASSFSGVKGDGYTF.

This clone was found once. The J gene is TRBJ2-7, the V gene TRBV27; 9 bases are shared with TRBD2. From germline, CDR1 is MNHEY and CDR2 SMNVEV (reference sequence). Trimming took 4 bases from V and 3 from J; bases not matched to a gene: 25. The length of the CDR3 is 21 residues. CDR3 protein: CASSSDTGRVLAGRPYYEQYF. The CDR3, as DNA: TGTGCCAGCAGTTCCGATACAGGGAGGGTCCTAGCGGGACGCCCTTACTACGAGCAGTACTTC.

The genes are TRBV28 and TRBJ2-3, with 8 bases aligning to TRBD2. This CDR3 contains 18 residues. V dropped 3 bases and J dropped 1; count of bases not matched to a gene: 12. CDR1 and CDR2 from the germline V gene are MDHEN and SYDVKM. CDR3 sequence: CASSFGGRIGVGTDTQYF. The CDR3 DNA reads TGTGCCAGCAGTTTCGGCGGGAGGATAGGGGTGGGCACAGATACGCAGTATTTT. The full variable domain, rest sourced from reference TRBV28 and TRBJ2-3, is DVKVTQSSRYLVKRTGEKVFLECVQDMDHENMFWYRQDPGLGLRLIYFSYDVKMKEKGDIPEGYSVSREKKERFSLILESASTNQTSMYLCASSFGGRIGVGTDTQYFGPGTRLTVL.

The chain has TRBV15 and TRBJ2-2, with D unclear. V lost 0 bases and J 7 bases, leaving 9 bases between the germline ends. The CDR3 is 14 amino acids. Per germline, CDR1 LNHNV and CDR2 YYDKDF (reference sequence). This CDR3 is CATSRDLVVGELFF. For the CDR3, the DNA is TGTGCCACCAGCAGAGATTTAGTTGTCGGGGAGCTGTTTTTT.

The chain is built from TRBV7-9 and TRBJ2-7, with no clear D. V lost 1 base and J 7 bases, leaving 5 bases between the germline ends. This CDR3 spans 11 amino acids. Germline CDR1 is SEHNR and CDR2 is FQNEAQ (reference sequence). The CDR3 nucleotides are TGTGCCAGCAGCTTAGGTCGTGAGCAGTACTTC. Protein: CASSLGREQYF.

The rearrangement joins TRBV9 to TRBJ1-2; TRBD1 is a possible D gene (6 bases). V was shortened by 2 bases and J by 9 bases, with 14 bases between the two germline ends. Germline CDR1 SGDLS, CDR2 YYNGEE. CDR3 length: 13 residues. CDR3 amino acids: CASSVAGRGRYTF. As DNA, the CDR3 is TGTGCCAGCAGCGTCGCGGGCAGGGGCCGCTACACCTTC.

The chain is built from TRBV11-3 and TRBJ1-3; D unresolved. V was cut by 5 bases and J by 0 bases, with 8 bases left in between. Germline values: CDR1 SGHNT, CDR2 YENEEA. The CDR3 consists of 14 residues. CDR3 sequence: CASSRGSSGNTIYF. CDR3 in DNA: TGTGCCAGCAGCCGGGGAAGCTCTGGAAACACCATATATTTT.

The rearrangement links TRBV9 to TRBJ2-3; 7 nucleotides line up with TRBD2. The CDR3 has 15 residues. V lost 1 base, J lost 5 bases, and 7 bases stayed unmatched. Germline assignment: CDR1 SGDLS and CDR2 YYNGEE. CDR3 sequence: CASSVPPGGGDTQYF. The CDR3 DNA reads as TGTGCCAGCAGCGTACCCCCGGGAGGTGGAGATACGCAGTATTTT.

The CDR3: CASSWGHSGGLTEAFF. CDR3 coding DNA: TGCGCCAGCAGCTGGGGTCACAGCGGGGGGCTCACTGAAGCTTTCTTT. The chain combines TRBV5-1 with TRBJ1-1; D possibly corresponds to TRBD1 (6 bases). Trimming stripped 3 bases from V and 4 bases from J, with 19 bases between. The CDR3 runs to 16 residues. Germline lookup yields CDR1 SGHRS and CDR2 YFSETQ.

CDR3 in DNA: TGCGCCAGCAGCCAGGGGGGACAGGGGGCGGTCAATGAGCAGTTCTTC. It translates to CASSQGGQGAVNEQFF. The chain combines TRBV4-3 with TRBJ2-1; the match to TRBD1 covers 12 bases. Looked up from germline, CDR1 is LGHNA and CDR2 is YSLEER. The junction had 6 bases not matched to a gene; V was cut back by 3 bases and J by 6 bases. This CDR3 contains 16 residues.

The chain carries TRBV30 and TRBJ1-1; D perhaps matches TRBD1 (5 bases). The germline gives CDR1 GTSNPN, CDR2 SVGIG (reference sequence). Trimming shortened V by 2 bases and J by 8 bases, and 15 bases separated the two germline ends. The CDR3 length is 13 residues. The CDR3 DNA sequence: TGTGCCTGGAGTTTCACCGGGACTGACGAAGCTTTCTTT. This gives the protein CAWSFTGTDEAFF. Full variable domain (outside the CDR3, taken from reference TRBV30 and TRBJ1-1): SQTIHQWPATLVQPVGSPLSLECTVEGTSNPNLYWYRQAAGRGLQLLFYSVGIGQISSEVPQNLSASRPQDRQFILSSKKLLLSDSGFYLCAWSFTGTDEAFFGQGTRLTVV.

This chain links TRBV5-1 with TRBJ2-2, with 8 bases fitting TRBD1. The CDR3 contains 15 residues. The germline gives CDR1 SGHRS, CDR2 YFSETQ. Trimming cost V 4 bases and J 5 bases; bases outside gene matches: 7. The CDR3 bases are TGCGCCAGCAGCCAGACAGGGGCGAGGACCGGGGAGCTGTTTTTT. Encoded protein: CASSQTGARTGELFF.

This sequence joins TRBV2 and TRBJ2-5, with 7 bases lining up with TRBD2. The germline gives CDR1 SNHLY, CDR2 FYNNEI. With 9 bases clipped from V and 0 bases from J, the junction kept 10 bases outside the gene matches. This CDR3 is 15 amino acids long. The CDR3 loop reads CASRTSGTHQETQYF. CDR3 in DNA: TGTGCCAGTCGGACTAGTGGGACCCACCAAGAGACCCAGTACTTC.

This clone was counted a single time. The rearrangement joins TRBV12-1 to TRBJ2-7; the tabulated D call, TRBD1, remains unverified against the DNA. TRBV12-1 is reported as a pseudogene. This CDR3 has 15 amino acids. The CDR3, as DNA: TGTGCCAGCAGCCAACTCCGGTGGGGGCCCTACGAGCAGTACTTC. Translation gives CASSQLRWGPYEQYF.

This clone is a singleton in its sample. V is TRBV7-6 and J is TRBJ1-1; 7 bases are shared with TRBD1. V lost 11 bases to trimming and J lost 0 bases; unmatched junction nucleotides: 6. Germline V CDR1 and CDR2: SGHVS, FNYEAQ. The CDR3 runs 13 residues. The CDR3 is CASRQGMNTEAFF. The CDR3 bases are TGTGCCTCGCGACAGGGAATGAACACTGAAGCTTTCTTT. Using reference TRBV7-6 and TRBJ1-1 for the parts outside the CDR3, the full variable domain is GAGVSQSPRYKVTKRGQDVALRCDPISGHVSLYWYRQALGQGPEFLTYFNYEAQQDKSGLPNDRFSAERPEGSISTLTIQRTEQRDSAMYRCASRQGMNTEAFFGQGTRLTVV.